This TCR beta chain was sequenced during a study of shared clonotypes between healthy human individuals. Across the whole study: The study used three CD4 naive, three CD4 memory, two CD8 naive and one CD8 memory plate per donor. Study-level findings and limits: Expectations were that clonotype sharing among donors would be affected by sequencing depth.

It was at deep level that the assay was run. Template for every sorted-subset replicate PCR totaled 200 to 250 ng DNA, around 32,000 T cell genomes. The data were produced by immunoSEQ multiplex PCR, yet TCRdb's version contains in-frame clones alone and is incomplete. In the table there are 2 million to 3 million clones, approximately 93% of which are singletons. This clone was detected only once. The antigen is not known. Other DNA variants within this sample encode the same CDR3. The clonotype originates from a man aged 18 to 35 in good health. Some clones in this sample may be carry-over from other donors' samples. Sequenced: naive CD4+ T cells from PBMCs. The subset here: CD45RA+ positively selected.

CDR3 in amino acids: CASSSPGTSGYNEQFF. DNA for the CDR3: TGTGCCAGCAGCTCCCCCGGGACTAGCGGATACAATGAGCAGTTCTTC. The rearrangement uses TRBV5-6 and TRBJ2-1, with 11 bases aligning to TRBD2. Germline V gene data show CDR1 as SGHDT and CDR2 as YYEEEE. J was trimmed by 4 bases and V by 3 bases; bases with no gene match: 6. The CDR3 sequence is 16 residues long.